The source of this T cell receptor (beta chain) is a study of T-cell reconstitution after alpha-beta-depleted transplantation in children. Germline CDR1 SGDLS, CDR2 YYNGEE. The CDR3 spans 17 residues. Trimming stripped 1 base from V and 5 bases from J, with 18 bases between. Using unique molecular identifiers, the investigators prepared the TCRbeta library. TCRdb passed the PCR reads through MiXCR, listing each CDR3 protein once. Among approximately 590,000 distinct CDR3 sequences listed, more than 9% were seen once. The receptor's source is a human donor who donated a stem cell graft to a child with acute myeloid leukemia. This rearrangement joins TRBV9 to TRBJ2-2, with D possibly being TRBD1 or TRBD2 (5 bases each). Sequencing used PBMCs from the stem cell graft donor, obtained from the stem cell graft. The CDR3 DNA reads as TGTGCCAGCAGCGTAATGGAGAGGGGCGGTAGGACCGGGGAGCTGTTTTTT. This sequence encodes CASSVMERGGRTGELFF.